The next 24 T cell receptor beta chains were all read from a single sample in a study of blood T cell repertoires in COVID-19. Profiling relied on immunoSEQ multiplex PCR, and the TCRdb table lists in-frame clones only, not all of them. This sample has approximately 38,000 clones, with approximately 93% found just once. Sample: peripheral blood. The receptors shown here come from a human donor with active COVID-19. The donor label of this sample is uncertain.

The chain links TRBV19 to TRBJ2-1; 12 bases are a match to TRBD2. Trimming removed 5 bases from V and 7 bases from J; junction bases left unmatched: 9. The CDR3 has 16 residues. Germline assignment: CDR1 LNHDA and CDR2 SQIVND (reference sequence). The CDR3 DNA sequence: TGTGCCAGTAGTCCTACCTGGACTAGCGGGACTAATGAGCAGTTCTTC. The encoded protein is CASSPTWTSGTNEQFF.

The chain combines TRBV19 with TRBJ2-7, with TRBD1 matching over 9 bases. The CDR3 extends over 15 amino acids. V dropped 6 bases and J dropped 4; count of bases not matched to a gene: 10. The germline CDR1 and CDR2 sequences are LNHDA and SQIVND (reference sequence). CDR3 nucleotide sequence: TGTGCCAGTAGGACTGGGGGACAGGGTGTTTACGAGCAGTACTTC. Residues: CASRTGGQGVYEQYF.

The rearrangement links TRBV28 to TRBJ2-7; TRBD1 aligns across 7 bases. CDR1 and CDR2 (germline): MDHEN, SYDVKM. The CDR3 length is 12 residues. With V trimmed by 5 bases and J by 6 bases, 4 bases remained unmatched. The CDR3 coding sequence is TGTGCCAGCAGTCATACAGGGGTCGAGCAGTACTTC. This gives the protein CASSHTGVEQYF.

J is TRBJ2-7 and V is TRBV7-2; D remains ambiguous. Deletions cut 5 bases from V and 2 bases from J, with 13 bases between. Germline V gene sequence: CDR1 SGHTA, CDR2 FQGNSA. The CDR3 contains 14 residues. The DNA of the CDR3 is TGTGCCAGCAGCCCCCAGACGGGTGCCTACGAGCAGTACTTC. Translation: CASSPQTGAYEQYF.

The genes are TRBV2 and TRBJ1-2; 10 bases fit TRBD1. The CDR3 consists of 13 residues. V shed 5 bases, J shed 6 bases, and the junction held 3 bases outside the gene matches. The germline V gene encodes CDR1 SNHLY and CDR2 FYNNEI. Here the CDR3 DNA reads TGTGCCAGCAGTACCGGGACAGGGGATGGCTACACCTTC. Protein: CASSTGTGDGYTF.

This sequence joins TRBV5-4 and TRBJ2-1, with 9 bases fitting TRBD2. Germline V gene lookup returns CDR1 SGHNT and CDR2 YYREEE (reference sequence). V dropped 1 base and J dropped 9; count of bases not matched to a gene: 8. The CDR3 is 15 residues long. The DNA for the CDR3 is TGTGCCAGCAGCTTGATATCGCGGGAGGGAGGTGAGCAGTTCTTC. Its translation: CASSLISREGGEQFF. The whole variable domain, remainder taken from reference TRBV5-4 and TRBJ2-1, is ETGVTQSPTHLIKTRGQQVTLRCSSQSGHNTVSWYQQALGQGPQFIFQYYREEENGRGNFPPRFSGLQFPNYSSELNVNALELDDSALYLCASSLISREGGEQFFGPGTRLTVL.

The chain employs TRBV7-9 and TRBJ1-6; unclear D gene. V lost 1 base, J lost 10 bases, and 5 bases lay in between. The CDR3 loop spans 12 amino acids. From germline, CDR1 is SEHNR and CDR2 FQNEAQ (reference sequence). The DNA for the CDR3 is TGTGCCAGCAGCTTAGACTTATCACCCCTCCACTTT. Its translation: CASSLDLSPLHF.

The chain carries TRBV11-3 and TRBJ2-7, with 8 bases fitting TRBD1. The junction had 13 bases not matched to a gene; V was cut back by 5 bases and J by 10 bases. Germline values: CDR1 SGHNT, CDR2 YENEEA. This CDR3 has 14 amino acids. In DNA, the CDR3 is TGTGCCAGCAGCCCCCCCAGGGGGCTGGGTCGTCAGTACTTC. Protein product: CASSPPRGLGRQYF.

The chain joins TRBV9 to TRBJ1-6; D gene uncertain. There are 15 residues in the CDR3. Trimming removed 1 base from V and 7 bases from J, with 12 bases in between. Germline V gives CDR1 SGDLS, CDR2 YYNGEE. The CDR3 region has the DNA TGTGCCAGCAGCGTACTCCCGGAGGACAATTCACCCCTCCACTTT. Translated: CASSVLPEDNSPLHF.

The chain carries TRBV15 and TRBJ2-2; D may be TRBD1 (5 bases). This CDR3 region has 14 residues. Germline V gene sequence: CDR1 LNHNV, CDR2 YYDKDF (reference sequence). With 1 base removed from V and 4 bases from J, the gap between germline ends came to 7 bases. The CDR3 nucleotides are TGTGCCACCAGCAGAGGGGGCACCACCGGGGAGCTGTTTTTT. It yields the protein CATSRGGTTGELFF.

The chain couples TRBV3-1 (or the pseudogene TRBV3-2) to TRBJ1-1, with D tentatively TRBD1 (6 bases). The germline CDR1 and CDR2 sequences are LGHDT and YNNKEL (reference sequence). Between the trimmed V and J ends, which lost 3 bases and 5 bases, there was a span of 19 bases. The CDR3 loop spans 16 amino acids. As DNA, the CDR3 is TGTGCCAGCAGCCATCCCATGGGGGGGGCGCGAACTGAAGCTTTCTTT. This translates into CASSHPMGGARTEAFF.

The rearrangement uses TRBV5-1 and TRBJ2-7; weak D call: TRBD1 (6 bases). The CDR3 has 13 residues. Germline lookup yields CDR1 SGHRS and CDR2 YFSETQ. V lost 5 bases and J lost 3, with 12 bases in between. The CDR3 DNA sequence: TGCGCCAGCAGTCCCGGGACACGCTACGAGCAGTACTTC. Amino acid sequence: CASSPGTRYEQYF.

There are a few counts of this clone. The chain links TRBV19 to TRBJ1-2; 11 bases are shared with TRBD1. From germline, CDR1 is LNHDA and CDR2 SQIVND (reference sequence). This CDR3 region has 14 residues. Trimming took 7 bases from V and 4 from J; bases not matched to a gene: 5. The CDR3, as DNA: TGTGCCAGTACCTCCGGGACAGGGGGCTATGGCTACACCTTC. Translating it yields CASTSGTGGYGYTF.

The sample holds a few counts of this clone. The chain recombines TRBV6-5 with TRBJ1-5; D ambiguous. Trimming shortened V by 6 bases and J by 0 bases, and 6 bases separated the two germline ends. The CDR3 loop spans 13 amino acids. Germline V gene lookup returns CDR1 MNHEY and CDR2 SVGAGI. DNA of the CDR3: TGTGCCAGCAGGCAGGATAGCAATCAGCCCCAGCATTTT. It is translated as CASRQDSNQPQHF.

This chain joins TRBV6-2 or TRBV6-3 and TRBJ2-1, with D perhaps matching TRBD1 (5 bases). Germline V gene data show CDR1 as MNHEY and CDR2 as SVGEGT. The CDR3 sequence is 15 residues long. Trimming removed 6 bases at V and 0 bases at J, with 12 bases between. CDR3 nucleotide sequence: TGTGCCAGCAGCGGAACAAGGGGCTCCTACAATGAGCAGTTCTTC. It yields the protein CASSGTRGSYNEQFF.

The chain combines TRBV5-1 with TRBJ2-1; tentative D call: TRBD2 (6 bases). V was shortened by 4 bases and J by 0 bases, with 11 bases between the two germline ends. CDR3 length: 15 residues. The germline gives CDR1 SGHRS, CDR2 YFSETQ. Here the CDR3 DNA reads TGCGCCAGCAGCCCCAACGGGGGCTCCTACAATGAGCAGTTCTTC. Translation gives CASSPNGGSYNEQFF.

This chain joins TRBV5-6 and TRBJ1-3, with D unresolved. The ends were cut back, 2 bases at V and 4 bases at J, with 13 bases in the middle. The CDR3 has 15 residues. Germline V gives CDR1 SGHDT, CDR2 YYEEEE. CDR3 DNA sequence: TGTGCCAGCAGCTTAGGAGACTCAGCCGGAAACACCATATATTTT. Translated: CASSLGDSAGNTIYF.

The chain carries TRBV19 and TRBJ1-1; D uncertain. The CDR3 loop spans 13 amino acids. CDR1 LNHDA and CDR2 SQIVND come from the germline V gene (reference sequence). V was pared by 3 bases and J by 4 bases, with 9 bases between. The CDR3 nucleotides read TGTGCCAGTAGTATTGGAGGGTTCACTGAAGCTTTCTTT. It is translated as CASSIGGFTEAFF.

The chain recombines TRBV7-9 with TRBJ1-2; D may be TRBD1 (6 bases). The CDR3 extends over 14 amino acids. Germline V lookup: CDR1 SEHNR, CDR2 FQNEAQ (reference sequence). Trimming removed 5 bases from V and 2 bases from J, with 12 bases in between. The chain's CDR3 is CASSLQQGNYGYTF. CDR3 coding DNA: TGTGCCAGCAGCCTACAACAGGGCAACTATGGCTACACCTTC.

The DNA for the CDR3 is TGTGCCAGCAGCTTCCAGGGGGCGTTGAACACTGAAGCTTTCTTT. It specifies CASSFQGALNTEAFF. V is TRBV11-3 and J is TRBJ1-1; 8 bases map to TRBD1. In germline, CDR1 is SGHNT, CDR2 YENEEA. The CDR3 is 15 amino acids. V shed 3 bases, J shed 0 bases, and the junction held 3 bases outside the gene matches.

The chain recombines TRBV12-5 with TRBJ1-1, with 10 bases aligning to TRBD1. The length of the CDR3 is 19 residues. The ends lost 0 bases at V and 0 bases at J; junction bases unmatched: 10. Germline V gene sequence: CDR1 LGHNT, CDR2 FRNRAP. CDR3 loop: CASGLVRLGTGALNTEAFF. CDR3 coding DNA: TGTGCTAGTGGTTTGGTACGATTGGGGACAGGGGCCCTGAACACTGAAGCTTTCTTT.

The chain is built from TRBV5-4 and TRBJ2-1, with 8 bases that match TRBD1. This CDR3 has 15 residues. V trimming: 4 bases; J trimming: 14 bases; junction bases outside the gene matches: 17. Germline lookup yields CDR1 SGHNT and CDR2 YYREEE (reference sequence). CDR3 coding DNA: TGTGCCAGCAGCCCACGGACAGGGCGGCGCTTCGCGGAGTTCTTC. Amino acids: CASSPRTGRRFAEFF.

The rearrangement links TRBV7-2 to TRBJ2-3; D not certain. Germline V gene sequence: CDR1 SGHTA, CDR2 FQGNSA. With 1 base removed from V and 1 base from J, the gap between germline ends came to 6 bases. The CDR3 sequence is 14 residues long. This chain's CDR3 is CASSLGPRTDTQYF. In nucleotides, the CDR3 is TGTGCCAGCAGCTTAGGGCCCCGCACAGATACGCAGTATTTT.

The DNA of the CDR3 is TGCGCCAGCAGCACGGGACTAGCGGGAGGCGTCTCCCTCTTTGGGGAGCAGTTCTTC. Translating it yields CASSTGLAGGVSLFGEQFF. This sequence joins TRBV5-1 and TRBJ2-1, with TRBD2 matching over 15 bases. V lost 4 bases, J lost 10 bases, and 18 bases stayed unmatched. The CDR3 runs 19 residues. CDR1 and CDR2 (germline): SGHRS, YFSETQ.